This T cell receptor (beta chain) stems from a study of blood T cell repertoires in COVID-19. In the study overall: The analysed material was cDNA or gDNA that came from T cells, B-cell-depleted T cells, or PBMCs.

Measured with immunoSEQ multiplex PCR; TCRdb has only the in-frame clones, and not every one. The table records 200,000 to 250,000 clones, 65% to 90% of them present only once. This clone was picked up one time. Other DNA sequences in this sample translate to the same CDR3. There are 14 residues in the CDR3. Germline V gene sequence: CDR1 KGHSH, CDR2 LQKENI. V lost 3 bases and J lost 5, with 13 bases in between. The V call is TRBV18, the J call TRBJ2-5, with D maybe TRBD2 (6 bases). This TCR came from a woman in her forties or fifties with acute COVID-19. The sequencing input was PBMCs or T cells enriched from blood (not recorded which). The DNA for the CDR3 is TGTGCCAGCTCACCCCTAGCGAGTGGGGAGACCCAGTACTTC. This sequence encodes CASSPLASGETQYF.